This entry is about one T cell receptor (beta chain). This entry comes from a study of T cells in tumors after PD-1 blockade. Study in general: A subset received ongoing vismodegib 150 mg daily alongside anti-PD-1 therapy.

This CDR3 is 17 amino acids long. With V trimmed by 3 bases and J by 0 bases, 6 bases remained unmatched. Germline V gene data show CDR1 as DFQATT and CDR2 as SNEGSKA (reference sequence). Profiling relied on immunoSEQ multiplex PCR, and the TCRdb table lists in-frame clones only, not all of them. The sample lists roughly 5,400 clones, roughly 80% occurring once. The chain is built from TRBV20-1 and TRBJ1-6; 9 bases are a match to TRBD1. This receptor was taken from a human donor with advanced basal cell or squamous cell carcinoma (not recorded which). The specimen was PBMCs, collected after anti-PD-1 therapy. The CDR3 DNA is TGCAGTGCTAGTGGGACAGGGCGAAGCTCCTATAATTCACCCCTCCACTTT. Protein sequence: CSASGTGRSSYNSPLHF.